In this sample, the clone carrying this TCR beta chain turned up once. Its target is unknown. Indicated treatment: oral pan-JAK inhibitor, 5-10 mg twice daily. V lost 2 bases to trimming and J lost 2 bases; unmatched junction nucleotides: 6. Germline V gene sequence: CDR1 KGHSH, CDR2 LQKENI. CDR3 length equals 15 residues. This sample was included in a study of CD8+ T cells in alopecia areata. Study-level findings and limits: Tofacitinib significantly reduced both scalp clonality and expanded CD8+ clones among the top 100.

TCR sequencing used cDNA made by reverse transcription of extracted RNA. Some clones are missing from TCRdb's copy, which holds only in-frame ones; the method was immunoSEQ multiplex PCR. The data show around 200,000 clones, over 60% seen once. The sample was CD4+ T cells sorted from blood, taken at week 4, from a patient treated with tofacitinib. This TCR was sampled from a human donor with alopecia areata. The chain uses TRBV18 and TRBJ2-7; 7 nucleotides match TRBD1. This CDR3 reads CASSPGTATTYEQYF. CDR3 bases: TGTGCCAGCTCACCAGGGACAGCAACAACCTACGAGCAGTACTTC.